The present entry profiles one TCR beta chain with its context. These data originate in a study of blood T cell repertoires in COVID-19. About the research overall: Samples of COVID-19 (acute and convalescent) were obtained from the United States, Italy and Spain. PBMCs, B-cell-depleted T cells, or T cells provided the cDNA or gDNA that made up the material.

Original data processing: Nucleated cell number was recorded as an estimate derived from reference gene primer amplification. The repertoire was sequenced with immunoSEQ multiplex PCR; TCRdb's copy has only in-frame clones and lacks some. The D gene and trimming were derived from the DNA, and the V and J assignments and clone size from that table. The table lists about 140,000 clones, 65% to 85% of them singletons, with approximately 3.8% in the top ten. What was sequenced was peripheral blood. This clonotype originated in a woman aged 55-69 years with acute or convalescent COVID-19.

This CDR3 reads CASSHGTSGSYEQYF. CDR3 nucleotides: TGTGCCAGCAGCCACGGGACTAGCGGGAGTTACGAGCAGTACTTC. V is TRBV13 and J is TRBJ2-7, with TRBD2 identical over 14 bases. There are 15 residues in the CDR3. Germline V gene sequence: CDR1 PRHDT, CDR2 FYEKMQ (reference sequence). V dropped 5 bases and J dropped 4; count of bases not matched to a gene: 4.